The 22 T cell receptor beta chains in this list originate from one sample, sequenced in a study of healthy donors' naive CD4 and CD8 T cells. A linear amplification protocol produced the TCR libraries from roughly 0.5 ug of total RNA. TCRdb reprocessed the reads via MiXCR and lists one record per CDR3 protein. The sample yields 200,000 or so distinct CDR3 sequences, around 70% seen once. Source material: naive CD4+ and CD8+ T cells sorted from blood, pooled from several donors. These receptors were taken from a pool of human donors in good health; the sample pools cells from several healthy donors.

The chain couples TRBV6-2 or TRBV6-3 to TRBJ1-1; D unclear. Germline assignment: CDR1 MNHEY and CDR2 SVGEGT. Trimming took 7 bases from V and 1 from J, leaving 16 bases between them. The CDR3 extends over 15 amino acids. The CDR3 DNA follows: TGTGCCAGCAAACAAGAGGTAGGAGCGAACACTGAAGCTTTCTTT. Translated, it gives CASKQEVGANTEAFF.

This chain joins TRBV6-5 and TRBJ1-2, with a tentative D call TRBD1 (5 bases). The CDR3 has 16 residues. Trimming took 5 bases from V and 4 from J, leaving 20 bases between them. From germline, CDR1 is MNHEY and CDR2 SVGAGI. CDR3 coding DNA: TGTGCCAGCAGTGAAGTGACCAGGGCTCCTGGCTATGGCTACACCTTC. Its translation is CASSEVTRAPGYGYTF.

The rearrangement joins TRBV29-1 to TRBJ2-7, with TRBD1 matching over 9 bases. The V gene's germline CDR1 is SQVTM and CDR2 ANQGSEA. The CDR3 contains 12 residues. V lost 4 bases, J lost 9 bases, and 7 bases stayed unmatched. DNA of the CDR3: TGCAGCGTTGTGGGGGACAGGGTCGCGCAGTACTTC. This sequence encodes CSVVGDRVAQYF.

The chain employs TRBV5-1 and TRBJ2-3, with D perhaps TRBD1 or TRBD2 (6 bases each). The CDR3 is made up of 15 amino acids. Deletions cut 3 bases from V and 3 bases from J, with 14 bases between. The germline gives CDR1 SGHRS, CDR2 YFSETQ. Here the CDR3 reads CASSSGGVWTDTQYF. The CDR3 coding sequence is TGCGCCAGCAGCTCCGGGGGCGTATGGACAGATACGCAGTATTTT.

CDR3 DNA sequence: TGCAGCGTTTCCACAGGGGGCGCTGGGGCCAACGTCCTGACTTTC. This gives the protein CSVSTGGAGANVLTF. This chain joins TRBV29-1 and TRBJ2-6; 9 nucleotides line up with TRBD1. In germline, CDR1 is SQVTM, CDR2 ANQGSEA. The CDR3 covers 15 residues. V lost 5 bases to trimming and J lost 2 bases; unmatched junction nucleotides: 4.

The chain recombines TRBV29-1 with TRBJ1-5; the D gene is possibly TRBD1 (5 bases). The CDR3 length is 12 residues. Germline values: CDR1 SQVTM, CDR2 ANQGSEA. The V and J ends lost 7 bases and 7 bases respectively, with 14 bases between them. This chain's CDR3 is CSAADSEQPQHF. For the CDR3, the DNA is TGCAGCGCCGCCGACAGCGAACAGCCCCAGCATTTT. The full variable domain, rest sourced from reference TRBV29-1 and TRBJ1-5, is SAVISQKPSRDICQRGTSLTIQCQVDSQVTMMFWYRQQPGQSLTLIATANQGSEATYESGFVIDKFPISRPNLTFSTLTVSNMSPEDSSIYLCSAADSEQPQHFGDGTRLSIL.

The chain combines TRBV29-1 with TRBJ2-5, with a weak D call TRBD1 (5 bases). Per germline, CDR1 SQVTM and CDR2 ANQGSEA. Trimming took 5 bases from V and 0 from J, leaving 13 bases between them. This CDR3 has 14 residues. Here the CDR3 reads CSVYRQWDQETQYF. CDR3 coding DNA: TGCAGCGTTTACCGACAGTGGGACCAAGAGACCCAGTACTTC. Looking up the rest from reference TRBV29-1 and TRBJ2-5 gives the full variable domain: SAVISQKPSRDICQRGTSLTIQCQVDSQVTMMFWYRQQPGQSLTLIATANQGSEATYESGFVIDKFPISRPNLTFSTLTVSNMSPEDSSIYLCSVYRQWDQETQYFGPGTRLLVL.

The V gene is TRBV20-1, the J gene TRBJ1-1, with 9 bases fitting TRBD1. The germline V gene encodes CDR1 DFQATT and CDR2 SNEGSKA (reference sequence). This CDR3 region has 15 residues. V lost 4 bases, J lost 5 bases, and 11 bases stayed unmatched. The CDR3 DNA follows: TGCAGTGCTATCCCCTGGGACAGGGTATATACTGAAGCTTTCTTT. Amino acid sequence: CSAIPWDRVYTEAFF.

The J gene is TRBJ2-1, the V gene TRBV6-2 or TRBV6-3, with 8 bases lining up with TRBD2. The CDR3 loop spans 12 amino acids. Germline V lookup: CDR1 MNHEY, CDR2 SVGEGT. V was pared by 5 bases and J by 8 bases, with 2 bases of the junction left unmatched. The CDR3 region is CASSKTSDEQFF. The CDR3 DNA follows: TGTGCCAGCAGTAAGACTAGCGATGAGCAGTTCTTC.

The chain combines TRBV27 with TRBJ2-3; 8 bases are a match to TRBD2. Germline V gene sequence: CDR1 MNHEY, CDR2 SMNVEV (reference sequence). Losses at the gene ends were 4 bases for V and 4 bases for J; bases not matched to a gene: 7. The CDR3 contains 15 residues. CDR3 nucleotides: TGTGCCAGCAGTTCTCAGACTAGCGCGCCAGATACGCAGTATTTT. Protein: CASSSQTSAPDTQYF.

This chain connects TRBV10-3 to TRBJ1-2; possibly TRBD1 for D (6 bases). The CDR3 extends over 13 amino acids. V was cut by 3 bases and J by 7 bases, with 12 bases left in between. CDR1 and CDR2 from the germline V gene are ENHRY and SYGVKD. The CDR3 region is CAISEGQGLGYTF. The CDR3 DNA reads TGTGCCATCAGTGAAGGTCAGGGGCTTGGCTACACCTTC.

The chain links TRBV10-3 to TRBJ2-6; possibly TRBD1 for D (6 bases). The CDR3 is 15 residues long. In germline, CDR1 is ENHRY, CDR2 SYGVKD. V was trimmed by 10 bases and J by 0 bases, leaving 13 bases between them. The CDR3 region is CATTGQISGANVLTF. In DNA, the CDR3 is TGTGCCACGACCGGACAGATCTCTGGGGCCAACGTCCTGACTTTC.

The chain's CDR3 is CASSTTGGGQPQHF. In nucleotides, the CDR3 is TGTGCCAGTAGTACCACAGGGGGTGGTCAGCCCCAGCATTTT. V is TRBV19 and J is TRBJ1-5; the match to TRBD1 covers 8 bases. CDR1 and CDR2 (germline): LNHDA, SQIVND (reference sequence). J lost 6 bases, V lost 4 bases, and 5 bases had no gene match. CDR3 length: 14 residues.

The V call is TRBV6-5, the J call TRBJ2-1; 9 bases are a match to TRBD2. This CDR3 contains 14 residues. Per germline, CDR1 MNHEY and CDR2 SVGAGI. The V and J ends lost 6 bases and 8 bases, in that order; junction bases with no gene match: 8. DNA of the CDR3: TGTGCCAGCAGGCCGGCGGGAGGGCCGGATGAGCAGTTCTTC. This translates into CASRPAGGPDEQFF.

Concerning this clonotype: At one boundary the junction diverges from the germline segment, which might be a read error. V is TRBV27 and J is TRBJ2-7; 7 positions agree with TRBD1. CDR1 MNHEY and CDR2 SMNVEV come from the germline V gene (reference sequence). The CDR3 has 12 amino acids. The CDR3 sequence: CASSSTGPEQYF. The DNA of the CDR3 is TGTGCCAGTAGTTCGACAGGGCCCGAGCAGTACTTC.

This clonotype has just a few counts. DNA for the CDR3: TGTGCCAGTAGTAAGGGACTAGCGGGAGGTTACAATGAGCAGTTCTTC. This gives the protein CASSKGLAGGYNEQFF. The chain is built from TRBV19 and TRBJ2-1, with TRBD2 identical over 15 bases. CDR1 LNHDA and CDR2 SQIVND come from the germline V gene (reference sequence). This CDR3 is 16 amino acids long. Trimming removed 4 bases from V and 4 bases from J; junction bases left unmatched: 2. The full variable domain, completed using reference TRBV19 and TRBJ2-1, is DGGITQSPKYLFRKEGQNVTLSCEQNLNHDAMYWYRQDPGQGLRLIYYSQIVNDFQKGDIAEGYSVSREKKESFPLTVTSAQKNPTAFYLCASSKGLAGGYNEQFFGPGTRLTVL.

This clonotype was counted only a few times. The gene calls are TRBV27 and TRBJ2-5; TRBD1 is a possible D gene (5 bases). The CDR3 has 14 residues. Looked up from germline, CDR1 is MNHEY and CDR2 is SMNVEV (reference sequence). Deletions cut 6 bases from V and 2 bases from J, with 13 bases between. The CDR3 reads CASRTGIRQETQYF. In DNA form, the CDR3 reads TGTGCCAGCAGAACAGGTATTCGACAAGAGACCCAGTACTTC.

The rearrangement links TRBV4-1 to TRBJ2-3; 10 nucleotides line up with TRBD1. This CDR3 has 16 amino acids. Germline lookup yields CDR1 MGHRA and CDR2 YSYEKL. J lost 0 bases, V lost 0 bases, and 0 bases had no gene match. The CDR3 is CASSQEDRGSTDTQYF. The CDR3 nucleotides are TGCGCCAGCAGCCAAGAGGACAGGGGGAGCACAGATACGCAGTATTTT.

The chain combines TRBV29-1 with TRBJ1-1; the D is unclear. V was clipped by 0 bases and J by 0 bases, with 11 bases between them. CDR1 is SQVTM and CDR2 is ANQGSEA in the germline V gene. The CDR3 has 15 residues. CDR3 residues: CSVEERSGLNTEAFF. The CDR3 nucleotides are TGCAGCGTTGAAGAGAGGAGCGGACTGAACACTGAAGCTTTCTTT.

This chain uses TRBV29-1 with TRBJ2-2, with 7 bases matching TRBD1. Germline loops: CDR1 SQVTM, CDR2 ANQGSEA. CDR3 length: 15 residues. Trimming removed 1 base from V and 4 bases from J; junction bases left unmatched: 6. CDR3 amino acids: CSVEGHRGATGELFF. The CDR3 DNA is TGCAGCGTTGAAGGTCACAGGGGCGCCACCGGGGAGCTGTTTTTT.

The V gene is TRBV29-1, the J gene TRBJ2-1; no clear D. The V and J ends lost 3 bases and 8 bases respectively, with 14 bases between them. Per germline, CDR1 SQVTM and CDR2 ANQGSEA. This CDR3 has 13 amino acids. The CDR3: CSVEVGGPDEQFF. The CDR3, as DNA: TGCAGCGTTGAGGTAGGTGGCCCGGATGAGCAGTTCTTC.

This sequence joins TRBV6-2 or TRBV6-3 and TRBJ2-1, with 9 bases lining up with TRBD1. Germline trimming cut 2 bases from V and 5 bases from J; bases unmatched to any gene: 7. This CDR3 spans 16 amino acids. The germline V gene encodes CDR1 MNHEY and CDR2 SVGEGT. CDR3 sequence: CASSYPGQGKHNEQFF. Here the CDR3 DNA reads TGTGCCAGCAGTTACCCAGGACAGGGGAAACACAATGAGCAGTTCTTC.